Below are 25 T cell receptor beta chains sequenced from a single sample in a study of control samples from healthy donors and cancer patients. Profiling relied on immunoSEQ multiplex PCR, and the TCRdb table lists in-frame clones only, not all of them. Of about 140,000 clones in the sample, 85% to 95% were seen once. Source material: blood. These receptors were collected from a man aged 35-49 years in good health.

CDR3 amino acids: CATSRERGGPETQYF. DNA of the CDR3: TGTGCCACCAGCAGAGAGAGGGGGGGCCCTGAGACCCAGTACTTC. The rearrangement links TRBV15 to TRBJ2-5, with D possibly being TRBD2 (7 bases). The CDR3 is made up of 15 amino acids. In germline, CDR1 is LNHNV, CDR2 YYDKDF (reference sequence). V lost 0 bases, J lost 5 bases, and 13 bases lay in between.

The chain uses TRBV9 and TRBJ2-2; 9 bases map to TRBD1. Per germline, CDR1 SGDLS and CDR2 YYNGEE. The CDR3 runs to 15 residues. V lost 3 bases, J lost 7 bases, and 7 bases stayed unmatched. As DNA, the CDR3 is TGTGCCAGCAGCGCTTGGGACAGGGTCGGCGGGGAGCTGTTTTTT. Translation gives CASSAWDRVGGELFF.

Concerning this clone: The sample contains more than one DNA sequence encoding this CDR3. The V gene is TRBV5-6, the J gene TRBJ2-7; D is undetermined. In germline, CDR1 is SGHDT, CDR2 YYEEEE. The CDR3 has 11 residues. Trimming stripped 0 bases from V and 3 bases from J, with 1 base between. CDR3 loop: CASSLGYEQYF. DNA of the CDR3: TGTGCCAGCAGCTTGGGCTACGAGCAGTACTTC.

The CDR3 sequence is CASSSTGDGMNTEAFF. CDR3 in DNA: TGTGCCAGCAGTTCGACAGGGGACGGCATGAACACTGAAGCTTTCTTT. This sequence joins TRBV6-5 and TRBJ1-1, with TRBD1 identical over 8 bases. Germline loops: CDR1 MNHEY, CDR2 SVGAGI. V lost 4 bases and J lost 0; bases outside the gene matches: 7. CDR3 length: 16 amino acids.

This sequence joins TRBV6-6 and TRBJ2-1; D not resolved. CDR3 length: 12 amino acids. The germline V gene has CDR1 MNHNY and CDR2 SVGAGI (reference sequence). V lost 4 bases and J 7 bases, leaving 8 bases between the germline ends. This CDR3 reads CASSSKVNEQFF. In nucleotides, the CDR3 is TGTGCCAGCAGTTCGAAGGTGAATGAGCAGTTCTTC.

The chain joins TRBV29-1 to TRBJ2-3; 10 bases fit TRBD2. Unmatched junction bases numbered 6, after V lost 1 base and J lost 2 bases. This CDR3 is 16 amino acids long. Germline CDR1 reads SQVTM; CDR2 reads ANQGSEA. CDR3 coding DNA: TGCAGCGTTGAAGGGCTAGCGGGAGTTTCCACAGATACGCAGTATTTT. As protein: CSVEGLAGVSTDTQYF.

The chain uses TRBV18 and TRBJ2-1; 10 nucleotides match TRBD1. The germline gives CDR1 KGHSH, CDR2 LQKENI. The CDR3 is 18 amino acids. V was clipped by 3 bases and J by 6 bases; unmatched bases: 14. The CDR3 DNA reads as TGTGCCAGCTCACCGAGGAGTAGGGACAGGGGATGGCTCAATGAGCAGTTCTTC. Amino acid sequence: CASSPRSRDRGWLNEQFF.

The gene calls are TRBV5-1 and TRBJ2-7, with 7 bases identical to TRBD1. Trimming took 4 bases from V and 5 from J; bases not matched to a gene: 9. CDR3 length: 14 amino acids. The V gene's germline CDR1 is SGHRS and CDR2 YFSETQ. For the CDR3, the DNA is TGCGCCAGCAGCCCTGACAGGGTGGCGGACGAGCAGTACTTC. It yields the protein CASSPDRVADEQYF. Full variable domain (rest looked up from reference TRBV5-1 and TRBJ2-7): KAGVTQTPRYLIKTRGQQVTLSCSPISGHRSVSWYQQTPGQGLQFLFEYFSETQRNKGNFPGRFSGRQFSNSRSEMNVSTLELGDSALYLCASSPDRVADEQYFGPGTRLTVT.

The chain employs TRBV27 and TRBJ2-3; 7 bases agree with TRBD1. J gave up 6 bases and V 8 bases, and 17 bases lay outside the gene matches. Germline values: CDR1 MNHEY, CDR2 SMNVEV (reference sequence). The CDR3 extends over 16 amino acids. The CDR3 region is CASSPRRTGSQDTQYF. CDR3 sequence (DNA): TGTGCCAGCTCCCCCCGGCGGACAGGCTCCCAGGATACGCAGTATTTT.

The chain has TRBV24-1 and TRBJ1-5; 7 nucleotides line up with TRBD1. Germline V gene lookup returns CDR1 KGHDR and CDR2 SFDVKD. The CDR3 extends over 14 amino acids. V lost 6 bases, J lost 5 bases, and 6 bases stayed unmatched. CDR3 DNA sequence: TGTGCCACCAGTTCATTCGGGACAGATCAGCCCCAGCATTTT. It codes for CATSSFGTDQPQHF.

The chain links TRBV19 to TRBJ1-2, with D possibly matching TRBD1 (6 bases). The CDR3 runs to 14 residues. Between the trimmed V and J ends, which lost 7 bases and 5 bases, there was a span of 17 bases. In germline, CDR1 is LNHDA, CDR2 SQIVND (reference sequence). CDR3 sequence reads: CASIKGRGSYGYTF. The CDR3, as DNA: TGTGCCAGTATCAAGGGCAGGGGAAGTTATGGCTACACCTTC.

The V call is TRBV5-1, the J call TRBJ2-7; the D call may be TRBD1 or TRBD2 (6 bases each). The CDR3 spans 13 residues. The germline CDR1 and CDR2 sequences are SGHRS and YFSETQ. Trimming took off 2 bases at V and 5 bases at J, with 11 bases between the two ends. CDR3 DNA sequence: TGCGCCAGCAGCTTAAGGGGGGTAGACGAGCAGTACTTC. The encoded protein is CASSLRGVDEQYF.

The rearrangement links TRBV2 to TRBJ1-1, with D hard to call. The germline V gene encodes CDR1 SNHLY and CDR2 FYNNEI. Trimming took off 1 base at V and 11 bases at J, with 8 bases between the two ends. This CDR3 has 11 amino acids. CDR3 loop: CASSEEVSAFF. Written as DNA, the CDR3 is TGTGCCAGCAGTGAAGAGGTGTCGGCTTTCTTT.

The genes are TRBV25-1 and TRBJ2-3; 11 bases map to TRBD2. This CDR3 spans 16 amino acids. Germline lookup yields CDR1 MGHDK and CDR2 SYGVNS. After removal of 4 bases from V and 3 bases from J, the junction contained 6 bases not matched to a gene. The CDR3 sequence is CASSAVAGGLTDTQYF. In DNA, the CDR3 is TGTGCCAGCAGTGCTGTAGCGGGAGGGCTAACAGATACGCAGTATTTT. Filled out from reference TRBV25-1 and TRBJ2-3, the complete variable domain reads EADIYQTPRYLVIGTGKKITLECSQTMGHDKMYWYQQDPGMELHLIHYSYGVNSTEKGDLSSESTVSRIRTEHFPLTLESARPSHTSQYLCASSAVAGGLTDTQYFGPGTRLTVL.

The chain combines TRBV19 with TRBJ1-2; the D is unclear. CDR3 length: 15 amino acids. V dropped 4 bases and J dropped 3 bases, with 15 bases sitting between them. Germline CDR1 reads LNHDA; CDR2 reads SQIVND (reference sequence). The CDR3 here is CASSSIIRIDYGYTF. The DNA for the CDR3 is TGTGCCAGTAGTAGTATTATAAGGATTGACTATGGCTACACCTTC.

This chain's CDR3 is CASSLNSGFEHTF. DNA of the CDR3: TGCGCCAGCAGCTTGAATTCTGGCTTTGAGCACACCTTC. The chain employs TRBV5-1 and TRBJ1-2; D gene uncertain. The CDR3 sequence is 13 residues long. Trimming took off 1 base at V and 12 bases at J, with 16 bases between the two ends. Germline assignment: CDR1 SGHRS and CDR2 YFSETQ.

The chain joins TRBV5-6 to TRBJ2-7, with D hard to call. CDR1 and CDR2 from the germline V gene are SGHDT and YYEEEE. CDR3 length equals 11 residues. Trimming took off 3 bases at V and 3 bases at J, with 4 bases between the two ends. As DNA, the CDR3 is TGTGCCAGCAGCTCGTACTACGAGCAGTACTTC. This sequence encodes CASSSYYEQYF.

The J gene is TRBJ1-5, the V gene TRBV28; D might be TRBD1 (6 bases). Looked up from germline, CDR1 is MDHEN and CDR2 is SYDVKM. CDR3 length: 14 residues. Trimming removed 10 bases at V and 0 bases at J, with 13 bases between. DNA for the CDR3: TGTGCCACCTCACGACAGGCTAGCAATCAGCCCCAGCATTTT. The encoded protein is CATSRQASNQPQHF.

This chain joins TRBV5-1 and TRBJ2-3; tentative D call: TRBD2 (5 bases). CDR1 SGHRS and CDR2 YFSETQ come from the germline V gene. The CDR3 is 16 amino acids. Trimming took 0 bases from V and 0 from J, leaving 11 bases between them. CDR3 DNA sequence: TGCGCCAGCAGCTTGGACGGGGATTCTAGCACAGATACGCAGTATTTT. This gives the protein CASSLDGDSSTDTQYF.

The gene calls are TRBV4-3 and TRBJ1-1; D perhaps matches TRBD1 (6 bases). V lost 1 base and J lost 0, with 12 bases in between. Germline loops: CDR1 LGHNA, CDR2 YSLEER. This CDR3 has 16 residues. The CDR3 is CASSQVGTGLNTEAFF. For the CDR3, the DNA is TGCGCCAGCAGCCAAGTCGGAACAGGGCTGAACACTGAAGCTTTCTTT.

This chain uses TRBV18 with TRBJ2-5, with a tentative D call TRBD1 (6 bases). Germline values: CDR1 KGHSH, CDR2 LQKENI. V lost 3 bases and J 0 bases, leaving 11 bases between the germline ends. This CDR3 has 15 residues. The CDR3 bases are TGTGCCAGCTCACCCGGACAGATGTACCAAGAGACCCAGTACTTC. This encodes CASSPGQMYQETQYF.

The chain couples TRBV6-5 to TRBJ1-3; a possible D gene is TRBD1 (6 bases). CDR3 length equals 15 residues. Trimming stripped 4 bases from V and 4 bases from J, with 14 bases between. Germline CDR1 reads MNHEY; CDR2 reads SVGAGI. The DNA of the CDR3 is TGTGCCAGCAGTTTCGGACAGACCCTAGGAAACACCATATATTTT. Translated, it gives CASSFGQTLGNTIYF.

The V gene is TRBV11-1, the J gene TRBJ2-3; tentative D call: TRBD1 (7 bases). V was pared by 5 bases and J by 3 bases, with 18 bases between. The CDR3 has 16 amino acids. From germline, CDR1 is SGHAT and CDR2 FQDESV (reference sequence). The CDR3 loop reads CASSLTRAGGTDTQYF. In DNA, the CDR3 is TGTGCCAGCAGCCTAACTAGGGCAGGGGGGACAGATACGCAGTATTTT.

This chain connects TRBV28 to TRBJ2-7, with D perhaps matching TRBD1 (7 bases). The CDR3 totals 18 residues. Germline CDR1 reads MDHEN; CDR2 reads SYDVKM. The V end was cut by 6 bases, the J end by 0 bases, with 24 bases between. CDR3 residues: CASSSPEGALSSSYEQYF. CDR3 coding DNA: TGTGCCAGCAGCTCCCCGGAGGGGGCCCTTTCGAGCTCCTACGAGCAGTACTTC. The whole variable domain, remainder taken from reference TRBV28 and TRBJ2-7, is DVKVTQSSRYLVKRTGEKVFLECVQDMDHENMFWYRQDPGLGLRLIYFSYDVKMKEKGDIPEGYSVSREKKERFSLILESASTNQTSMYLCASSSPEGALSSSYEQYFGPGTRLTVT.

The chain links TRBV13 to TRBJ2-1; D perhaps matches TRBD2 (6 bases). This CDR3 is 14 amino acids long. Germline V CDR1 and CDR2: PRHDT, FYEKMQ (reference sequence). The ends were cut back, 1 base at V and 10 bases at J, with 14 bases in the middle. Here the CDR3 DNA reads TGTGCCAGCAGCTTAGTCACTAGCATAGAGGAGCAGTTCTTC. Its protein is CASSLVTSIEEQFF.